This entry lists 5 T cell receptor beta chains sequenced from one sample in a study of T-cell memory formation after mild COVID-19. TCRdb reprocessed the 5' RACE reads with MiXCR, giving one entry per CDR3 protein. This sample yields fewer than 700,000 distinct CDR3 sequences, of which more than 15% are seen a single time; about 12% belongs to the top ten. Sequencing used PBMCs or a T cell subset sorted from them (not recorded which). The source is an adult woman who had mild COVID-19 (a few samples of this study predate the infection). Cell type and time point are not known.

The chain combines TRBV3-1 with TRBJ1-5; no firm D call. Trimming removed 4 bases at V and 8 bases at J, with 15 bases between. This CDR3 spans 14 amino acids. Germline lookup yields CDR1 LGHDT and CDR2 YNNKEL (reference sequence). In nucleotides, the CDR3 is TGTGCCAGCAGCCGGCGGGGTGAATTGGAGCCCCAGCATTTT. Protein product: CASSRRGELEPQHF.

J is TRBJ1-5 and V is TRBV4-1; no clear D. CDR3 length: 13 amino acids. CDR1 and CDR2 from the germline V gene are MGHRA and YSYEKL. Trimming took off 0 bases at V and 9 bases at J, with 9 bases between the two ends. This CDR3 is CASSQEGAGPQHF. The CDR3, as DNA: TGCGCCAGCAGCCAAGAAGGAGCGGGGCCCCAGCATTTT.

The rearrangement joins TRBV18 to TRBJ2-3, with D possibly matching TRBD1 (5 bases). This CDR3 is built from 15 residues. Trimming shortened V by 1 base and J by 2 bases, and 10 bases separated the two germline ends. Germline CDR1 is KGHSH and CDR2 is LQKENI. The CDR3 sequence: CASSPRAGNTDTQYF. CDR3 DNA sequence: TGTGCCAGCTCACCACGGGCAGGGAACACAGATACGCAGTATTTT.

The chain couples TRBV14 to TRBJ2-5; unclear D gene. The CDR3 runs 13 residues. Germline V gene lookup returns CDR1 SGHDN and CDR2 FVKESK. Trimming cost V 2 bases and J 5 bases, with 9 bases left between them. The DNA of the CDR3 is TGTGCCAGCAGCCAATACCTCGGGGAGACCCAGTACTTC. Protein product: CASSQYLGETQYF.

The J gene is TRBJ2-1, the V gene TRBV10-3; 8 bases fit TRBD2. J gave up 7 bases and V 4 bases, and 9 bases lay outside the gene matches. Looked up from germline, CDR1 is ENHRY and CDR2 is SYGVKD. The CDR3 runs to 15 residues. CDR3 in amino acids: CAISVVAGRKNEQFF. CDR3 bases: TGTGCCATCAGTGTCGTAGCGGGGCGAAAAAATGAGCAGTTCTTC.